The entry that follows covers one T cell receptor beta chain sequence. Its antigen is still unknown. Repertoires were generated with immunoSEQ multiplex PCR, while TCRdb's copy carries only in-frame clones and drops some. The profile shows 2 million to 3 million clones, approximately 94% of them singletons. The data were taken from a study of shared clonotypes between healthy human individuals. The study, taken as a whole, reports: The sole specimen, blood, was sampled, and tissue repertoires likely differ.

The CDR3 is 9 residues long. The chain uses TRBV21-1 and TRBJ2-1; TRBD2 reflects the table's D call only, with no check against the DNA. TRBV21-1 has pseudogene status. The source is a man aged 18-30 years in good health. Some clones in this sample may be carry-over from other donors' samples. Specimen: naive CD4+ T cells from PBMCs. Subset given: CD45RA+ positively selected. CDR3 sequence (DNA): TGTGCCAGCATAGCGCCGCAGTTCTTC. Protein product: CASIAPQFF.